Sequencing of this T cell receptor (beta chain) was carried out in a study of PD-1 blockade in classical Hodgkin lymphoma. Whole-study results and caveats: Why repertoires differed is undefined; disease activity or prior therapy possibly contributed.

This table comes from immunoSEQ multiplex PCR, and its TCRdb copy is limited to in-frame clones, with some not included. The sample carries tens of thousands of clones, approximately 90% recorded once. A word on this clone: The antigen is undetermined.

Time point meaning: cycle 4 day 1 (C4D1), after 6 weeks of nivolumab. Relapses following autologous stem cell transplantation were seen in all patients, with brentuximab vedotin exposure varying. The study recorded best responses of complete response, partial response or progressive disease. The V gene lost 0 bases and the J gene lost 4 bases, with 6 bases spanning the gap. Germline CDR1 is SGHNT and CDR2 is YENEEA. There are 13 residues in the CDR3. The TCR originated in a human donor with classical Hodgkin lymphoma. The chain uses TRBV11-3 and TRBJ1-1, with a weak D call TRBD1 (5 bases). The sample consisted of peripheral blood mononuclear cells (PBMCs), taken before the fourth cycle of nivolumab. CDR3 sequence (DNA): TGTGCCAGCAGCTTAGATGGGGGCACTGAAGCTTTCTTT. As protein: CASSLDGGTEAFF.